A single sample is the source of the 9 T cell receptor beta chains below, sequenced in a study of beta chain features in type 1 diabetes. Study outcomes and limitations: There was a moderate but significant shortening of TCRB CDR3s in all four CD4+ subsets of Type 1 diabetes patients.

These receptors' targets are unknown. Isolated RNA was reverse transcribed in full, so expressed TCRB transcripts were sequenced. Measured with immunoSEQ multiplex PCR; TCRdb has only the in-frame clones, and not every one. The sample has a few hundred thousand clones, roughly a tenth seen once. Sequenced input: central memory CD4+ T cells from blood. The receptors stem from a man between 25 and 39 years old with type 1 diabetes.

This clone has only a few counts. The chain couples TRBV10-3 to TRBJ1-2, with D maybe TRBD1 (5 bases). This CDR3 contains 14 residues. V lost 0 bases, J lost 2 bases, and 7 bases lay in between. Germline CDR1 ENHRY, CDR2 SYGVKD. The DNA of the CDR3 is TGTGCCATCAGTGAGTCACGGGGGAACTATGGCTACACCTTC. Its translation is CAISESRGNYGYTF.

V usage is TRBV7-9 and J usage is TRBJ1-1; the match to TRBD1 covers 9 bases. The length of the CDR3 is 16 residues. Unmatched junction bases numbered 11, after V lost 5 bases and J lost 4 bases. From germline, CDR1 is SEHNR and CDR2 FQNEAQ (reference sequence). DNA of the CDR3: TGTGCCAGCAGCGCCCGGGGACAGGGAAGAGGCACTGAAGCTTTCTTT. Protein: CASSARGQGRGTEAFF.

The chain is built from TRBV7-9 and TRBJ1-4; D may be TRBD1 (6 bases). This CDR3 contains 15 residues. Germline loops: CDR1 SEHNR, CDR2 FQNEAQ (reference sequence). Trimming took 5 bases from V and 0 from J, leaving 10 bases between them. The CDR3 bases are TGTGCCAGCAGCCCGACAGGCGCAACTAATGAAAAACTGTTTTTT. Residues: CASSPTGATNEKLFF.

This clone was detected a few times. The rearrangement links TRBV30 to TRBJ1-1; TRBD1 matches 7 bases. V trimming: 4 bases; J trimming: 1 base; junction bases outside the gene matches: 3. CDR1 GTSNPN and CDR2 SVGIG come from the germline V gene (reference sequence). The CDR3 is made up of 13 amino acids. Here the CDR3 DNA reads TGTGCCTGGAAGACAGGGTCGAACACTGAAGCTTTCTTT. Translating gives CAWKTGSNTEAFF.

Regarding this clone: One junction end does not reproduce the germline sequence, and a read error may be involved. The chain joins TRBV10-3 to TRBJ2-2, with 9 bases identical to TRBD2. Per germline, CDR1 ENHRY and CDR2 SYGVKD. The CDR3 totals 16 residues. DNA for the CDR3: TGTGCCAGCAGTTACGGCGGGAGGGAGGACACCGGGGAGCTGTTTTTT. Protein sequence: CASSYGGREDTGELFF.

This chain joins TRBV5-1 and TRBJ2-1; TRBD2 matches at 7 bases. This CDR3 contains 13 residues. Germline V gives CDR1 SGHRS, CDR2 YFSETQ. The V gene end was trimmed by 2 bases and the J gene end by 5 bases; junction bases not matched to a gene: 1. The CDR3 DNA follows: TGCGCCAGCAGCTTCAGCGGGAACAATGAGCAGTTCTTC. As protein: CASSFSGNNEQFF.

This clone was counted only a few times. J is TRBJ2-3 and V is TRBV30; no definite D call. CDR1 GTSNPN and CDR2 SVGIG come from the germline V gene (reference sequence). Trimming shortened V by 2 bases and J by 5 bases, and 5 bases separated the two germline ends. CDR3 length equals 11 residues. DNA of the CDR3: TGTGCCTGGAGTCTGGGAGATACGCAGTATTTT. This gives the protein CAWSLGDTQYF.

This clone was recorded a few times. The rearrangement uses TRBV2 and TRBJ2-7, with 7 nucleotides matching TRBD1. The CDR3 covers 13 residues. After removal of 7 bases from V and 0 bases from J, the junction contained 3 bases not matched to a gene. CDR1 is SNHLY and CDR2 is FYNNEI in the germline V gene. CDR3 bases: TGTGCCAGCATCGGGACAGCCTCCTACGAGCAGTACTTC. Protein product: CASIGTASYEQYF.

This clone was seen a handful of times. This chain's CDR3 is CASSETGTAALNYGYTF. CDR3 nucleotides: TGTGCCAGTAGTGAAACCGGGACCGCGGCCCTTAACTATGGCTACACCTTC. The genes are TRBV19 and TRBJ1-2, with a weak D call TRBD1 (5 bases). Germline values: CDR1 LNHDA, CDR2 SQIVND (reference sequence). The CDR3 covers 17 residues. Trimming took off 5 bases at V and 1 base at J, with 20 bases between the two ends.